A selection of T cell receptor beta chains follows, all from one sample in a study of Graves' ophthalmopathy and Graves' hyperthyroidism. TCRdb re-called the multiplex PCR reads with MiXCR, one entry per CDR3 protein. The data contain hundreds of thousands of distinct CDR3 sequences, about 24% of them seen just once; the ten biggest clones take up about 6.6%. Sequencing was done on a sample of peripheral blood. Receptors were obtained from a woman between 18 and 30 years old with stable Graves' hyperthyroidism. Some clones in this sample may be carry-over from other donors' samples. Each CDR3 is given with its conserved first and last residue. A D gene is named only where the DNA matches it firmly. Expanded clones are given a class, and other clones once, few, many or no size at all.

abundance: many; d_gene: TRBD1; v_gene: TRBV20-1; j_gene: TRBJ2-5; CDR3aa: CSARPTGGRETQYF; CDR3nt: TGCAGTGCTAGACCGACAGGGGGCAGGGAGACCCAGTACTTC
abundance: few; d_gene: TRBD2; v_gene: TRBV28; j_gene: TRBJ2-2; CDR3aa: CANARAGGTGELFF; CDR3nt: TGTGCCAACGCGCGTGCGGGAGGCACCGGGGAGCTGTTTTTT
abundance: NA; d_gene: NA; v_gene: TRBV12-3/TRBV12-4; j_gene: TRBJ2-6; CDR3aa: CASSSPFGANVLTF; CDR3nt: TGTGCCAGCAGCAGCCCCTTTGGGGCCAACGTTCTGACTTTC
abundance: many; d_gene: TRBD1; v_gene: TRBV27; j_gene: TRBJ1-6; CDR3aa: CASSHRGTGNSPLHF; CDR3nt: TGTGCCAGCAGTCACAGGGGGACGGGGAATTCACCCCTCCACTTT
abundance: many; d_gene: NA; v_gene: TRBV7-2; j_gene: TRBJ2-5; CDR3aa: CASSGRMAGGRETQYF; CDR3nt: TGTGCCAGCAGCGGGCGGATGGCAGGCGGTCGCGAGACCCAGTACTTC
abundance: NA; d_gene: NA; v_gene: TRBV11-2; j_gene: TRBJ2-1; CDR3aa: CASSLATAQFF; CDR3nt: TGTGCCAGCAGCTTAGCGACGGCGCAGTTCTTC
abundance: NA; d_gene: TRBD2; v_gene: TRBV29-1; j_gene: TRBJ2-2; CDR3aa: CSVQAGGSRELFF; CDR3nt: TGCAGCGTTCAAGCGGGAGGTTCCAGGGAGCTGTTTTTT
abundance: NA; d_gene: TRBD1; v_gene: TRBV6-1; j_gene: TRBJ1-1; CDR3aa: CASSGGTGSRMDTEAFF; CDR3nt: TGTGCCAGCAGTGGGGGGACAGGGTCGAGAATGGACACTGAAGCTTTCTTT
abundance: NA; d_gene: NA; v_gene: TRBV18; j_gene: TRBJ2-7; CDR3aa: CASSPPGRGLNEQYF; CDR3nt: TGTGCCAGCTCACCACCGGGGAGGGGGCTAAACGAGCAGTACTTC
abundance: many; d_gene: NA; v_gene: TRBV27; j_gene: TRBJ2-5; CDR3aa: CASSLSPGGLAARGAQYF; CDR3nt: TGTGCCAGCAGTTTATCGCCGGGTGGGCTAGCGGCCAGGGGGGCCCAGTACTTC
abundance: NA; d_gene: TRBD2; v_gene: TRBV28; j_gene: TRBJ2-5; CDR3aa: CASSLDPNSAGGVETQYF; CDR3nt: TGTGCCAGCAGTTTAGATCCAAATTCAGCGGGGGGTGTAGAGACCCAGTACTTC
abundance: many; d_gene: NA; v_gene: TRBV12-3/TRBV12-4; j_gene: TRBJ2-7; CDR3aa: CASSLVAGFGQYF; CDR3nt: TGTGCCAGCAGTTTAGTAGCCGGGTTCGGGCAGTACTTC
abundance: many; d_gene: NA; v_gene: TRBV5-1; j_gene: TRBJ1-1; CDR3aa: CASSKSDTEAFF; CDR3nt: TGCGCCAGCAGCAAGAGTGACACTGAAGCTTTCTTT
abundance: many; d_gene: TRBD1; v_gene: TRBV5-1; j_gene: TRBJ1-1; CDR3aa: CASSPTRGQQSNTEAFF; CDR3nt: TGCGCCAGCAGCCCGACCCGGGGACAGCAGTCGAACACTGAAGCTTTCTTT
abundance: many; d_gene: TRBD1; v_gene: TRBV20-1; j_gene: TRBJ1-2; CDR3aa: CSARGTRVGGDYGYTF; CDR3nt: TGCAGTGCTAGAGGAACCCGGGTAGGGGGCGACTATGGCTACACCTTC
abundance: many; d_gene: NA; v_gene: TRBV15; j_gene: TRBJ2-7; CDR3aa: CATSRDGDGGHEQYF; CDR3nt: TGTGCCACCAGCAGAGATGGGGACGGGGGACACGAGCAGTACTTC